This record looks at one TCR beta chain sequence and its context. What it binds is unknown. This entry comes from a study of T cell responses to AZD1222 COVID-19 vaccine. General study findings and limits: Unmutated variant regions are reportedly the target of nearly half of TCRs that are spike-specific. The repertoires were collected only after the peak T cell response. CD4 TCRs covered the whole spike, strongest at regions 160-218 and 743-854.

The V and J ends lost 5 bases and 5 bases, in that order; junction bases with no gene match: 7. This CDR3 has 14 amino acids. Germline CDR1 SGHTA, CDR2 FQGNSA. Only in-frame clones appear in the TCRdb table, and some are missing; sequencing was by immunoSEQ multiplex PCR. This sample has roughly 100,000 clones, with 82% found just once. Specimen: peripheral blood, collected on day 0 of AZD1222 vaccination. V usage is TRBV7-2 and J usage is TRBJ1-2, with 8 positions matching TRBD1. The TCR comes from an adult in good health. The CDR3 protein is CASSPDRGTYGYTF. The CDR3 coding sequence is TGTGCCAGCAGCCCAGACAGGGGTACTTATGGCTACACCTTC.